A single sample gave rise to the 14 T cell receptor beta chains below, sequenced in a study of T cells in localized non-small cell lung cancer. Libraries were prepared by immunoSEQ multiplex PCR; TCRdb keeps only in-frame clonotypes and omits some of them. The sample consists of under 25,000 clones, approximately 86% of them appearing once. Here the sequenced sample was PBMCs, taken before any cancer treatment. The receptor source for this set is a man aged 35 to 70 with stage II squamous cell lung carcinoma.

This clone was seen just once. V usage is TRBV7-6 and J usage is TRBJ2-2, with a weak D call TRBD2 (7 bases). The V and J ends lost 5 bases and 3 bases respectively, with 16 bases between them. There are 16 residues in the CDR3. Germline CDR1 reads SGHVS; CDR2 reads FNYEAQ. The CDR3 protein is CASSIKGGIYTGELFF. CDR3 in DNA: TGTGCCAGCAGCATTAAGGGGGGGATCTACACCGGGGAGCTGTTTTTT.

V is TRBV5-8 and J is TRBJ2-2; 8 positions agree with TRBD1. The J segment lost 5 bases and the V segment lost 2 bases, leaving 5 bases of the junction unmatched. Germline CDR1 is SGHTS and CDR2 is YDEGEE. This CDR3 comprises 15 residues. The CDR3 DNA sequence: TGTGCCAGCAGCTTACAGGGGGAAGGGACCGGGGAGCTGTTTTTT. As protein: CASSLQGEGTGELFF.

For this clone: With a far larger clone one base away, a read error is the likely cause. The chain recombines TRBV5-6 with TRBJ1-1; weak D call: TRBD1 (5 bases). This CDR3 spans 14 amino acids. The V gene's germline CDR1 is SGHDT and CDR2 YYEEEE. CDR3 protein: CANSLGEVATEAFF. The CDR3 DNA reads TGTGCCAACAGCTTAGGGGAGGTGGCCACTGAAGCTTTCTTT.

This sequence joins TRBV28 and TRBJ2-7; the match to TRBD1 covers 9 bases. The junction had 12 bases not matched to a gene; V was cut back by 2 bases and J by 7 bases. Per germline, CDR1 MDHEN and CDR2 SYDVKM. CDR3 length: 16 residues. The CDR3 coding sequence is TGTGCCAGCAGTTTAGGGGGACAGGGTCGCCTAGTAGAGCAGTACTTC. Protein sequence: CASSLGGQGRLVEQYF.

The CDR3 loop reads CASSLGTGHYGYTF. The CDR3 nucleotides read TGTGCCAGCAGCTTGGGGACAGGGCACTATGGCTACACCTTC. The chain is built from TRBV5-6 and TRBJ1-2, with 8 nucleotides matching TRBD1. The germline CDR1 and CDR2 sequences are SGHDT and YYEEEE. The CDR3 has 14 residues. The V gene end was trimmed by 0 bases and the J gene end by 3 bases; junction bases not matched to a gene: 1.

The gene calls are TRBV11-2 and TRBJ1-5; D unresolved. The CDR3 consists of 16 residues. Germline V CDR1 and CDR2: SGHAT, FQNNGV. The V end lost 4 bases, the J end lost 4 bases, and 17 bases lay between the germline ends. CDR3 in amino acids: CASSSVRIGENQPQHF. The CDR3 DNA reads TGTGCCAGCAGCTCGGTGAGGATCGGCGAAAATCAGCCCCAGCATTTT. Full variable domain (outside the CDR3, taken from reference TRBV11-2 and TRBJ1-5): EAGVAQSPRYKIIEKRQSVAFWCNPISGHATLYWYQQILGQGPKLLIQFQNNGVVDDSQLPKDRFSAERLKGVDSTLKIQPAKLEDSAVYLCASSSVRIGENQPQHFGDGTRLSIL.

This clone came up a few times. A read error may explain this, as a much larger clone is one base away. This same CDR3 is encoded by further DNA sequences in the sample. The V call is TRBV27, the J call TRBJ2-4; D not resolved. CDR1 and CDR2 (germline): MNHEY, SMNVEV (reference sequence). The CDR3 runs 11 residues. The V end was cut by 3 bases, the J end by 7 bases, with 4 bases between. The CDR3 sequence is CASSLGNIQYF. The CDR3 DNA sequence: TGTGCCAGCAGTTTGGGGAACATTCAGTACTTC.

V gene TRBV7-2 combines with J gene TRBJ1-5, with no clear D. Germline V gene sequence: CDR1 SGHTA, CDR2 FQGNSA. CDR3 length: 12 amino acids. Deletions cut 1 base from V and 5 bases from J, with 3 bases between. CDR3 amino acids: CASSLDDQPQHF. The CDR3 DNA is TGTGCCAGCAGCTTAGATGATCAGCCCCAGCATTTT.

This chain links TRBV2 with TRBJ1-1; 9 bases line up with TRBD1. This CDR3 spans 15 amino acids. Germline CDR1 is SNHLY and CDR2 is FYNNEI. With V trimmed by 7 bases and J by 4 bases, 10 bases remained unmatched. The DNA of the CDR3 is TGTGCCAGCACCATGAATACAGGGGGCGGCACTGAAGCTTTCTTT. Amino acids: CASTMNTGGGTEAFF.

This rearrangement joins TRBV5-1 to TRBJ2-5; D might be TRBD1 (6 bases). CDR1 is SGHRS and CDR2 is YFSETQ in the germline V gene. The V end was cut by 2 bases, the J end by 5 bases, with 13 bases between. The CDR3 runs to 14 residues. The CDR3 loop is CASSFRAGEETQYF. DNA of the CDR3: TGCGCCAGCAGCTTTCGGGCAGGGGAGGAGACCCAGTACTTC.

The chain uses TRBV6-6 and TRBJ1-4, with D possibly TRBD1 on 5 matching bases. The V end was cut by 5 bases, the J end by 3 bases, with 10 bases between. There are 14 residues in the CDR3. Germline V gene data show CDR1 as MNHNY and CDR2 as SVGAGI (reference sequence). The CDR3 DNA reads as TGTGCCAGCAGTGGGGGGAACTCTAATGAAAAACTGTTTTTT. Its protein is CASSGGNSNEKLFF.

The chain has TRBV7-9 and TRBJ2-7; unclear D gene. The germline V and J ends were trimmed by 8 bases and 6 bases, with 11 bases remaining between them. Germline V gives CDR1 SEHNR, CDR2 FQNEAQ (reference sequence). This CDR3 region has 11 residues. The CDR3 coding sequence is TGTGCCAGCCATGCTCCCGGCGAGCAGTACTTC. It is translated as CASHAPGEQYF.

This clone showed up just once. The CDR3 nucleotides read TGTGCCAGCAGTTCCTTTCACAGTAATAATTCACCCCTCCACTTT. This translates into CASSSFHSNNSPLHF. The rearrangement joins TRBV27 to TRBJ1-6; D ambiguous. Trimming pared 4 bases from V and 5 bases from J, leaving 12 bases between. This CDR3 comprises 15 residues. CDR1 is MNHEY, CDR2 SMNVEV, per germline (reference sequence).

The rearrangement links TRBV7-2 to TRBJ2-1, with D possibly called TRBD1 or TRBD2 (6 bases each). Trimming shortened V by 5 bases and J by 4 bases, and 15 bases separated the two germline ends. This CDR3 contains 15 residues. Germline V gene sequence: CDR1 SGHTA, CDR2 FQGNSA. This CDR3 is CASSLFGGAYNEQFF. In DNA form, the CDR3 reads TGTGCCAGCAGCCTTTTCGGGGGCGCATACAATGAGCAGTTCTTC.